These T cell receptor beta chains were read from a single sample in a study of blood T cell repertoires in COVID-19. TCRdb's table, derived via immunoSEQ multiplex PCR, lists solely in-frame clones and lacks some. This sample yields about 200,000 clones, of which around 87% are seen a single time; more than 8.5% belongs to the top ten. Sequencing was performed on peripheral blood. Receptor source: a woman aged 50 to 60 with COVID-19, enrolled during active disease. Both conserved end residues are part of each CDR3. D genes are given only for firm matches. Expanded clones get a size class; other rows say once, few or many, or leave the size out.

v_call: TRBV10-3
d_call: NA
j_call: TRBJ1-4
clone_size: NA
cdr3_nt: TGTGCCATCAGTGCGGCGGGTTCCGAAAAACTGTTTTTT
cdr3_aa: CAISAAGSEKLFF

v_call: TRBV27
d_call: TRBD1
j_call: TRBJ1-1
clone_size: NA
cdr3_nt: TGTGCCAGCAGTTTATGGGGCAGGGGGCTCTCTGAAGCTTTCTTT
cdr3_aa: CASSLWGRGLSEAFF

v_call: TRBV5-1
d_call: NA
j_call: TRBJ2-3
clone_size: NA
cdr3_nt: TGCGCCAGCAGCGTCAACACAGATACGCAGTATTTT
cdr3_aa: CASSVNTDTQYF

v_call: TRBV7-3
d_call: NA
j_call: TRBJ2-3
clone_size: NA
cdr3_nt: TGTGCCAGCGGCCGATTCGACACAGATACGCAGTATTTT
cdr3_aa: CASGRFDTDTQYF

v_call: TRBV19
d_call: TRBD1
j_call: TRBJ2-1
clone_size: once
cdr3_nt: TGTGCCACCCGGCCGGGACAGCACGATGAGCAGTTCTTC
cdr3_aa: CATRPGQHDEQFF

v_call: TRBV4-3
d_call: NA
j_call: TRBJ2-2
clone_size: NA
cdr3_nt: TGCGCCAGCAGCCAACACCAGGGGTCAGGCGAGGAGCTGTTTTTT
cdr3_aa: CASSQHQGSGEELFF

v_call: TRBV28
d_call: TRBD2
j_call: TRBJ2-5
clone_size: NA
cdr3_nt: TGTGCCAGCAGCCTCCCTGGACTAGCGGACCAAGAGACCCAGTACTTC
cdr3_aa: CASSLPGLADQETQYF

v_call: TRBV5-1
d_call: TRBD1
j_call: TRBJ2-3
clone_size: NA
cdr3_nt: TGCGCCAGCAGCTTGGAAGGGGGCCGGACCATCACAGATACGCAGTATTTT
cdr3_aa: CASSLEGGRTITDTQYF

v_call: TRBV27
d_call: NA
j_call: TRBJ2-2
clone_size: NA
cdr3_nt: TGTGCCAGCAGTAGCCACAGGGTAACGGAGACCGGGGAGCTGTTTTTT
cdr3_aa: CASSSHRVTETGELFF

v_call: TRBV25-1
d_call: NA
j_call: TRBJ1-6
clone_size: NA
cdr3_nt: TGTGCCAGCAGTGAGGACAGATATAATTCACCCCTCCACTTT
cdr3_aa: CASSEDRYNSPLHF

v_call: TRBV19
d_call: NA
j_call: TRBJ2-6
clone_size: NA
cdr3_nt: TGTGCCAGTAGTATAAAGGGGACTGGGGCCAACGTCCTGACTTTC
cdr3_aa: CASSIKGTGANVLTF

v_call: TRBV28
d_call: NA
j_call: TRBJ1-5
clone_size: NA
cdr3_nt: TGTGCCAGCAGTTTAGAGGATCAGCCCCAGCATTTT
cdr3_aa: CASSLEDQPQHF

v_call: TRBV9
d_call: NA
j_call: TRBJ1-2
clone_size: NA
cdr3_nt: TGTGCCAGCAGCCTCCGCGCTAACTATGGCTACACCTTC
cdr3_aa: CASSLRANYGYTF

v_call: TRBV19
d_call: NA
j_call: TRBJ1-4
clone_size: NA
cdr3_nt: TGTGCCAGTAGTATAGAGTCCATGACGCGAGGAAAACTGTTTTTT
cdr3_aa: CASSIESMTRGKLFF

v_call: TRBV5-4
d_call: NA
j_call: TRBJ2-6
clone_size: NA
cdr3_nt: TGTGCCAGCAGCATCCCCAGCTCTGGGGCCAACGTCCTGACTTTC
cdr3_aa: CASSIPSSGANVLTF

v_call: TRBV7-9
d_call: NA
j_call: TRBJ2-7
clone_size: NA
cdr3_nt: TGTGCCAGCGGTCTCGGTTACGAGCAGTACTTC
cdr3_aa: CASGLGYEQYF

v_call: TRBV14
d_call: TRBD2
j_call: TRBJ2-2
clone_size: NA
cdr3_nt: TGTGCCAGCAGCCAAGGGAGCGGGGTTTACACCGGGGAGCTGTTTTTT
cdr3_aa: CASSQGSGVYTGELFF

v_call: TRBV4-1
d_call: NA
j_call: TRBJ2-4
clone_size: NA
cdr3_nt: TGCGCCAGCAGCCAAGTAACAGAGCGGTTAGCCAAAAACATTCAGTACTTC
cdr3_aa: CASSQVTERLAKNIQYF

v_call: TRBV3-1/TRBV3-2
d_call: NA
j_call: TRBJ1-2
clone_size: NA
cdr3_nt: TGTGCCAGCAGCCCCCGGGATAACCTCTATGGCTACACCTTC
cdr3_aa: CASSPRDNLYGYTF

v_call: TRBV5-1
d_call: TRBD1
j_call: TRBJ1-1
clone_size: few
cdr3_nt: TGCGCCAGCAGCTTCAGGGGGGAAGCTTTCTTT
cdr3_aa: CASSFRGEAFF

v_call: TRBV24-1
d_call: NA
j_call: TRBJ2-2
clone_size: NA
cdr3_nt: TGTGCCACCAGTGATCCTCCGACCGGGGAGCTGTTTTTT
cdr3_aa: CATSDPPTGELFF

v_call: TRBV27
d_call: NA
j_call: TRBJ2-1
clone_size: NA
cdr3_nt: TGTGCCAGCAGTCTGCGACAGAACAATGAGCAGTTCTTC
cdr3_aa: CASSLRQNNEQFF

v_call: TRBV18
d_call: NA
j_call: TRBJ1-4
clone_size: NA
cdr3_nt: TGTGCCAGCTCACCTGGAGGAGTAGGTGAAAAACTGTTTTTT
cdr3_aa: CASSPGGVGEKLFF

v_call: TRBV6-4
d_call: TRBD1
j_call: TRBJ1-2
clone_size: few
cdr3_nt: TGTGCCAGCAGCAAAGCAGGGGGTAGGGATGGCTACACCTTC
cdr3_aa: CASSKAGGRDGYTF

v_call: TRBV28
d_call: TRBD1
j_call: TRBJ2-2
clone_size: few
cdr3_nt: TGTGCCAGCAGTAGGGACAGTGCCGGGGAGCTGTTTTTT
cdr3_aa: CASSRDSAGELFF

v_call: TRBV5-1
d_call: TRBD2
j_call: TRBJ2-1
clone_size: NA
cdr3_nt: TGCGCCAGCAGCATTGCTAGCGGGGGGGCGGGTGAGCAGTTCTTC
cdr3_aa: CASSIASGGAGEQFF

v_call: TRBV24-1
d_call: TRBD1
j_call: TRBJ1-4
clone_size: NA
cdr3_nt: TGTGCCACCAGTGCCCTTACCGGGACAGGGGCTGAAAAACTGTTTTTT
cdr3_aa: CATSALTGTGAEKLFF

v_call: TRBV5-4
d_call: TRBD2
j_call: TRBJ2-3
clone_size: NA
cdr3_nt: TGTGCCAGCAGCGCCCAATTCGGGGGGGCCGCCTCTAGCACAGATACGCAGTATTTT
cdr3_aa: CASSAQFGGAASSTDTQYF

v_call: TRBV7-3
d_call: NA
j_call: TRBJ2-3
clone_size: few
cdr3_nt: TGTGCCAGCAGCTTTATTAGCGGCACAGATACGCAGTATTTT
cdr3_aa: CASSFISGTDTQYF

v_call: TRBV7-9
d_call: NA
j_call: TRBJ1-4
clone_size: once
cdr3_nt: TGTGCCAGCAGCTCCCGGCAGGTCAGCCCAAATGAAAAACTGTTTTTT
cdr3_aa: CASSSRQVSPNEKLFF

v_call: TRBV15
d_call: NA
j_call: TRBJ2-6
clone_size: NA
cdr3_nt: TGTGCCACCAGCGGGCAACGGGGGTCTGGGGCCAACGTCCTGACTTTC
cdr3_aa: CATSGQRGSGANVLTF

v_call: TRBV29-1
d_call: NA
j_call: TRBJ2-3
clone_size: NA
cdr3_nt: TGCAGCCCCAATCCAGGGTTAATCTCCTCCACAGATACGCAGTATTTT
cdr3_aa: CSPNPGLISSTDTQYF

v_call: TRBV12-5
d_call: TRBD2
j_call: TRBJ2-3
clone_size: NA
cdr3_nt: TGTGCTAGTGGTTTGGGGACGGGGGGATCCACAGATACGCAGTATTTT
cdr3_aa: CASGLGTGGSTDTQYF

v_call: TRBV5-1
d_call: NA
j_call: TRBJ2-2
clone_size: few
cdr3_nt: TGCGCCAGCAGCCCAAGGACGGGGGACGGCGGGGAGCTGTTTTTT
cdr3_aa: CASSPRTGDGGELFF

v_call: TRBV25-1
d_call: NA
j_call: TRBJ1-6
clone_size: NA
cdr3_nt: TGTGCCAGCAGTTTACAGGGATTTAATTCACCCCTCCACTTT
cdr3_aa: CASSLQGFNSPLHF

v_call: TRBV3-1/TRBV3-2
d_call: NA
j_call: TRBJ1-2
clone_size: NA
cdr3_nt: TGTGCCAGCAGCCAAGATCCAGTCAGCTATGGCTACACCTTC
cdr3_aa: CASSQDPVSYGYTF

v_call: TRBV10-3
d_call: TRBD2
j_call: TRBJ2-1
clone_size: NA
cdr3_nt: TGTGCCATCAGTGAGACGCAACTAGCGGAAAAGGTTGAGCAGTTCTTC
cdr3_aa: CAISETQLAEKVEQFF